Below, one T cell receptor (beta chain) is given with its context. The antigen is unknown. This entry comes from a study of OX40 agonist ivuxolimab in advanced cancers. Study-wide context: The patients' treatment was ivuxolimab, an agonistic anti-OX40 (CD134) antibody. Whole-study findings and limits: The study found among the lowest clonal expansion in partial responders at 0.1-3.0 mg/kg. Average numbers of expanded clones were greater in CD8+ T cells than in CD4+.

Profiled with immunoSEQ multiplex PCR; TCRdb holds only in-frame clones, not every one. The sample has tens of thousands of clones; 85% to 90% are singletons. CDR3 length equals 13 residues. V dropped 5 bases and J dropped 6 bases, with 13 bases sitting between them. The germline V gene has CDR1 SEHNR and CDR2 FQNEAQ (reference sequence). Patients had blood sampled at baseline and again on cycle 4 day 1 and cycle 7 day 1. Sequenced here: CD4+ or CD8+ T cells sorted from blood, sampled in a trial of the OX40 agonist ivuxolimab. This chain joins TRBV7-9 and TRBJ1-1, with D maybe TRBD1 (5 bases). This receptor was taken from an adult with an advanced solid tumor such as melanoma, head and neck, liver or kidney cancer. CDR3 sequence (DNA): TGTGCCAGCAGCCTACAGGCGGTCCCTGAAGCTTTCTTT. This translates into CASSLQAVPEAFF.